A single TCR beta chain is shown here with its context. Its specificity is unknown. Primers for the PCR totalled 60 Vbeta and 13 Jbeta. Measured with immunoSEQ multiplex PCR; TCRdb has only the in-frame clones, and not every one. The sample has 75,000 to 90,000 clones, about three quarters seen once. The sample originates from a study of cytomegalovirus exposure and HLA in healthy donors. Overall study results and limits: Follow-up analysis seemed to connect common viral pathogens with several of the most significant clusters identified. In an earlier analysis, about 87% or about 30%: the productive usage of most TCR beta V segments.

Germline V gene lookup returns CDR1 SGHTA and CDR2 FQGNSA. With 2 bases clipped from V and 2 bases from J, the junction kept 7 bases outside the gene matches. There are 16 residues in the CDR3. This sequence originates from a man aged 35 to 55 in good health and CMV-seronegative. The chain uses TRBV7-2 and TRBJ2-3, with 7 positions matching TRBD2. The sample was PBMCs. Here the CDR3 DNA reads TGTGCCAGCAGCTTAAGGGCTAGCGGTTACACAGATACGCAGTATTTT. Protein sequence: CASSLRASGYTDTQYF.